Presented here are 7 T cell receptor beta chains from one specimen sequenced in a study of blood T cell repertoires in COVID-19. Here immunoSEQ multiplex PCR was the method, and the copy in TCRdb shows in-frame clones only, minus some. The data contain some 200,000 clones, about 79% of them singletons. The sequenced material came from peripheral blood. All receptors derive from a human donor in a cohort sampled during active COVID-19.

The rearrangement links TRBV19 to TRBJ2-7, with TRBD1 matching 8 bases. Germline CDR1 reads LNHDA; CDR2 reads SQIVND (reference sequence). This CDR3 has 16 amino acids. Germline trimming cut 3 bases from V and 7 bases from J; bases unmatched to any gene: 14. DNA of the CDR3: TGTGCCAGTAGTATGCCGGGACAGGAATATTCGCGGGAGCAGTACTTC. Translating gives CASSMPGQEYSREQYF.

The chain uses TRBV30 and TRBJ2-7, with 8 bases fitting TRBD1. The V gene end was trimmed by 3 bases and the J gene end by 3 bases; junction bases not matched to a gene: 7. The germline V gene encodes CDR1 GTSNPN and CDR2 SVGIG (reference sequence). The CDR3 spans 14 residues. CDR3 region: CAWSAGGDLYEQYF. Written as DNA, the CDR3 is TGTGCCTGGAGCGCAGGGGGCGATCTCTACGAGCAGTACTTC.

The chain uses TRBV11-2 and TRBJ2-6; no reliable D call. The V end lost 4 bases, the J end lost 4 bases, and 23 bases lay between the germline ends. This CDR3 comprises 19 residues. Germline V gene data show CDR1 as SGHAT and CDR2 as FQNNGV. The CDR3 sequence is CASSSPAVTDLLGANVLTF. DNA for the CDR3: TGTGCCAGCAGCTCTCCGGCAGTAACAGATCTGTTGGGGGCCAACGTCCTGACTTTC. Complete variable domain (other parts from reference TRBV11-2 and TRBJ2-6): EAGVAQSPRYKIIEKRQSVAFWCNPISGHATLYWYQQILGQGPKLLIQFQNNGVVDDSQLPKDRFSAERLKGVDSTLKIQPAKLEDSAVYLCASSSPAVTDLLGANVLTFGAGSRLTVL.

The chain uses TRBV5-1 and TRBJ2-1; TRBD1 matches at 8 bases. Germline CDR1 SGHRS, CDR2 YFSETQ. The J segment lost 4 bases and the V segment lost 2 bases, leaving 14 bases of the junction unmatched. This CDR3 spans 18 amino acids. The CDR3: CASSFLPLRTGIYNEQFF. CDR3 sequence (DNA): TGCGCCAGCAGCTTCCTACCCCTCCGGACAGGGATTTACAATGAGCAGTTCTTC.

The rearrangement links TRBV10-3 to TRBJ1-2; the D gene is possibly TRBD1 (5 bases). CDR1 ENHRY and CDR2 SYGVKD come from the germline V gene. Trimming removed 0 bases from V and 8 bases from J, with 16 bases in between. The CDR3 sequence is 15 residues long. CDR3 loop: CAISESGGTAGGYTF. In nucleotides, the CDR3 is TGTGCCATCAGTGAGTCGGGTGGGACGGCGGGGGGCTACACCTTC.

The chain is built from TRBV7-2 and TRBJ2-1; TRBD2 agrees at 8 bases. CDR3 length equals 17 residues. Trimming removed 1 base from V and 3 bases from J; junction bases left unmatched: 8. Germline V lookup: CDR1 SGHTA, CDR2 FQGNSA. This CDR3 reads CASSLGFSGSGYNEQFF. CDR3 bases: TGTGCCAGCAGCTTAGGATTCAGCGGGAGTGGCTACAATGAGCAGTTCTTC.

This clone was seen a single time. The chain uses TRBV6-5 and TRBJ2-2; D not resolved. The V and J ends lost 6 bases and 1 base respectively, with 15 bases between them. The germline V gene has CDR1 MNHEY and CDR2 SVGAGI. This CDR3 has 16 amino acids. The CDR3: CASRYQATLNTGELFF. The CDR3 DNA reads as TGTGCCAGCAGGTACCAGGCGACCTTGAACACCGGGGAGCTGTTTTTT.